These 21 T cell receptor beta chains came from one sample sequenced in a study of spatial heterogeneity in lung cancer. A single record per CDR3 protein comes from TCRdb applying MiXCR to the 5' RACE reads. The sample shows 110,000 or so distinct CDR3 sequences, approximately 10% of them seen only once. The time point was: blood at routine non-recurrence follow-up after resection. The sample consisted of PBMCs, taken at follow-up. The source of these receptors is a female donor with early-stage non-small cell lung cancer.

There are many counts of this clonotype. V gene TRBV9 combines with J gene TRBJ1-5; TRBD1 might be the D (6 bases). CDR3 length: 14 amino acids. CDR1 and CDR2 (germline): SGDLS, YYNGEE. V was cut by 3 bases and J by 4 bases, with 11 bases left in between. The CDR3 region is CASSAWGTNQPQHF. The CDR3 DNA follows: TGTGCCAGCAGCGCGTGGGGGACAAATCAGCCCCAGCATTTT.

This clonotype was detected ten times or more. V usage is TRBV20-1 and J usage is TRBJ2-5, with a tentative D call TRBD1 (5 bases). This CDR3 comprises 13 residues. Germline V lookup: CDR1 DFQATT, CDR2 SNEGSKA (reference sequence). With 1 base removed from V and 5 bases from J, the gap between germline ends came to 11 bases. CDR3 sequence reads: CSARVGRQETQYF. The CDR3 nucleotides are TGCAGTGCTAGAGTGGGCAGACAGGAGACCCAGTACTTC.

This clonotype was recorded at least ten times. The chain links TRBV4-2 to TRBJ2-5, with TRBD2 matching 11 bases. The CDR3 spans 18 residues. Looked up from germline, CDR1 is LGHNA and CDR2 is YNFKEQ. V shed 3 bases and J 6 bases; nucleotides not matched to a gene: 15. The CDR3 loop reads CASSQILSGRALAKTQYF. In nucleotides, the CDR3 is TGTGCCAGCAGCCAGATCCTTAGCGGGAGGGCCCTCGCGAAGACCCAGTACTTC.

This clonotype was seen more than once but under ten times. The rearrangement uses TRBV10-3 and TRBJ2-5; 7 bases match TRBD1. The CDR3 is made up of 13 amino acids. V shed 6 bases and J 2 bases; nucleotides not matched to a gene: 3. Germline V CDR1 and CDR2: ENHRY, SYGVKD. The CDR3 sequence: CAISGQEQETQYF. The CDR3, as DNA: TGTGCCATCAGCGGACAGGAACAAGAGACCCAGTACTTC.

This clonotype appeared many times. This chain joins TRBV9 and TRBJ1-1; perhaps TRBD1 as D (6 bases). The CDR3 is 15 residues long. Germline lookup yields CDR1 SGDLS and CDR2 YYNGEE. V was clipped by 4 bases and J by 0 bases, with 13 bases between them. CDR3 in amino acids: CASSIRQEMNTEAFF. For the CDR3, the DNA is TGTGCCAGCAGCATTCGACAGGAGATGAACACTGAAGCTTTCTTT.

This clonotype occurred a few times. This chain joins TRBV29-1 and TRBJ2-7; D is perhaps TRBD1 (6 bases). This CDR3 has 11 residues. The germline V gene has CDR1 SQVTM and CDR2 ANQGSEA. V lost 6 bases and J lost 2, with 8 bases in between. The CDR3 nucleotides read TGCAGCGTAGGGGACACCTACGAGCAGTACTTC. Its translation: CSVGDTYEQYF.

This clonotype has more than one count but fewer than ten. The genes are TRBV10-3 and TRBJ2-1, with 12 nucleotides matching TRBD2. Germline V gene lookup returns CDR1 ENHRY and CDR2 SYGVKD. V lost 2 bases to trimming and J lost 8 bases; unmatched junction nucleotides: 4. There are 15 residues in the CDR3. CDR3 amino acids: CAISEGLAGIDEQFF. The DNA for the CDR3 is TGTGCCATCAGTGAGGGACTAGCGGGAATCGATGAGCAGTTCTTC.

This clonotype was observed at least ten times. The chain couples TRBV10-3 to TRBJ2-7; 10 bases map to TRBD2. The trim removed 3 bases at V and 6 bases at J, leaving 11 bases unmatched. Germline V gene data show CDR1 as ENHRY and CDR2 as SYGVKD. This CDR3 has 16 residues. This CDR3 reads CAISDPLAGEDFEQYV. The CDR3 DNA reads TGTGCCATCAGTGATCCGCTAGCGGGAGAGGATTTCGAGCAGTACGTC.

The J gene is TRBJ2-2, the V gene TRBV7-9; 10 nucleotides line up with TRBD2. Germline CDR1 is SEHNR and CDR2 is FQNEAQ (reference sequence). This CDR3 has 15 amino acids. With 2 bases clipped from V and 4 bases from J, the junction kept 1 base outside the gene matches. CDR3 amino acids: CASSLRLAGTGELFF. CDR3 coding DNA: TGTGCCAGCAGCTTAAGACTAGCGGGCACCGGGGAGCTGTTTTTT.

This clonotype appeared a few times. V is TRBV20-1 and J is TRBJ1-5, with unresolved D. The germline V gene has CDR1 DFQATT and CDR2 SNEGSKA (reference sequence). There are 13 residues in the CDR3. V was shortened by 3 bases and J by 1 base, with 7 bases between the two germline ends. CDR3 DNA sequence: TGCAGTGCTAGTAGGAACAGCAATCAGCCCCAGCATTTT. This gives the protein CSASRNSNQPQHF.

This clonotype was seen only a few times. The J gene is TRBJ1-5, the V gene TRBV11-2; unclear D gene. Germline lookup yields CDR1 SGHAT and CDR2 FQNNGV. Trimming pared 4 bases from V and 0 bases from J, leaving 4 bases between. This CDR3 region has 13 residues. Written as DNA, the CDR3 is TGTGCCAGCAGCTCGTATAGCAATCAGCCCCAGCATTTT. Translation gives CASSSYSNQPQHF.

In this sample, this clonotype turned up a few times. The chain recombines TRBV5-6 with TRBJ2-7; D uncertain. Germline-derived CDR1 and CDR2 are SGHDT and YYEEEE. This CDR3 is built from 12 residues. With 3 bases removed from V and 3 bases from J, the gap between germline ends came to 7 bases. The CDR3 sequence is CASSSQIYEQYF. CDR3 coding DNA: TGTGCCAGCAGCTCACAGATCTACGAGCAGTACTTC.

The V and J genes are TRBV7-2 and TRBJ2-3; 10 positions agree with TRBD2. Trimming at V came to 1 base and at J to 5 bases, leaving 15 bases not matched to a gene. The CDR3 totals 19 residues. Germline loops: CDR1 SGHTA, CDR2 FQGNSA. The CDR3: CASSLVGISGRSRGDTQYF. The CDR3 nucleotides are TGTGCCAGCAGCTTAGTGGGTATTAGCGGGAGGTCACGTGGAGATACGCAGTATTTT.

The chain couples TRBV30 to TRBJ1-3; D ambiguous. This CDR3 has 13 residues. The germline V and J ends were trimmed by 0 bases and 0 bases, with 3 bases remaining between them. Germline CDR1 and CDR2: GTSNPN and SVGIG (reference sequence). This CDR3 is CAWSVNSGNTIYF. CDR3 DNA: TGTGCCTGGAGTGTAAACTCTGGAAACACCATATATTTT.

There are a few counts of this clonotype. V and J are TRBV12-3 or TRBV12-4 and TRBJ1-3, with D unclear. This CDR3 region has 18 residues. The V end lost 3 bases, the J end lost 2 bases, and 20 bases lay between the germline ends. CDR3 in DNA: TGTGCCAGCAGTTTCGGGCCGCTGGGTAAAGGCCCTGGAAACACCATATATTTT. Translated: CASSFGPLGKGPGNTIYF.

Many counts were recorded for this clonotype. The chain recombines TRBV3-1 with TRBJ2-1; D ambiguous. This CDR3 region has 15 residues. From germline, CDR1 is LGHDT and CDR2 YNNKEL (reference sequence). With 1 base removed from V and 0 bases from J, the gap between germline ends came to 7 bases. The CDR3 loop is CASSQVSSSYNEQFF. In DNA, the CDR3 is TGTGCCAGCAGCCAAGTTTCGAGCTCCTACAATGAGCAGTTCTTC.

This chain joins TRBV20-1 and TRBJ1-5; TRBD1 agrees at 11 bases. CDR1 DFQATT and CDR2 SNEGSKA come from the germline V gene (reference sequence). This CDR3 is built from 15 residues. Trimming cost V 6 bases and J 1 base; bases outside gene matches: 5. The CDR3 DNA sequence: TGCAGTGCGGGACAGGGGGGCGGAAGCAATCAGCCCCAGCATTTT. Its translation is CSAGQGGGSNQPQHF.

The chain carries TRBV29-1 and TRBJ2-7, with a tentative D call TRBD1 (6 bases). The germline gives CDR1 SQVTM, CDR2 ANQGSEA. The CDR3 has 15 residues. V was trimmed by 4 bases and J by 1 base, leaving 17 bases between them. As DNA, the CDR3 is TGCAGCGTTGTCCTGGGCAGGGGTTTGTCCTACGAGCAGTACTTC. This translates into CSVVLGRGLSYEQYF.

This clonotype was seen a handful of times. The J gene is TRBJ2-1, the V gene TRBV28; 15 nucleotides agree with TRBD2. With V trimmed by 7 bases and J by 1 base, 2 bases remained unmatched. The CDR3 contains 16 residues. Germline values: CDR1 MDHEN, CDR2 SYDVKM. This chain's CDR3 is CASTGLAGGSYNEQFF. Written as DNA, the CDR3 is TGTGCCAGCACTGGACTAGCGGGAGGGTCCTACAATGAGCAGTTCTTC.

This clonotype has just a few counts. The chain joins TRBV7-2 to TRBJ2-7, with D maybe TRBD2 (5 bases). CDR3 size: 13 residues. V was pared by 3 bases and J by 7 bases, with 13 bases between. CDR1 and CDR2 (germline): SGHTA, FQGNSA. CDR3 nucleotides: TGTGCCAGCAGCTTCGGGGAAGAGCGGGAGCAGTACGTC. Translated: CASSFGEEREQYV.

V and J are TRBV6-6 and TRBJ2-7; D unclear. With 0 bases removed from V and 2 bases from J, the gap between germline ends came to 8 bases. This CDR3 has 14 residues. The V gene's germline CDR1 is MNHNY and CDR2 SVGAGI (reference sequence). The CDR3: CASSYSAGTYEQYV. The CDR3 nucleotides are TGTGCCAGCAGTTACTCGGCAGGCACCTACGAGCAGTACGTC.